Detailed here is one T cell receptor (beta chain). These data originate in a study of T cell changes during pregnancy in multiple sclerosis. The CDR3 loop spans 12 amino acids. The germline V gene encodes CDR1 SGHTA and CDR2 FQGNSA. Trimming cost V 5 bases and J 0 bases, with 5 bases left between them. Sequenced by immunoSEQ multiplex PCR; TCRdb stores in-frame clones only, minus some. This table holds 75,000 to 95,000 clones, 92% found once. The input for sequencing was peripheral blood, taken after pregnancy. The TCR sequence derives from a female donor with multiple sclerosis, enrolled in a pregnancy study. This chain uses TRBV7-2 with TRBJ2-7; no clear D gene. The DNA for the CDR3 is TGTGCCAGCAGCACTTCCTCCTACGAGCAGTACTTC. This sequence encodes CASSTSSYEQYF.